The 3 T cell receptor beta chains below all came from one sample that was sequenced in a study of human T cells and chemical hapten exposure. Time point defined: pre-sensitization, week 0. Treatment described: therapeutic diphenylcyclopropenone sensitization with weekly scalp DPC. TCRdb re-derived calls from the RACE reads in MiXCR, one entry per CDR3 protein. In the table there are about 270,000 distinct CDR3 sequences, about 7.7% of which are singletons. The specimen comprised whole blood, sampled in connection with sensitization to the hapten diphenylcyclopropenone (DPC). These receptors all stem from a man aged 18-30 years with alopecia areata. Some clones in this sample may be carry-over from other donors' samples.

The chain has TRBV7-2 and TRBJ2-3; no clear D gene. The V gene's germline CDR1 is SGHTA and CDR2 FQGNSA. This CDR3 comprises 16 residues. V lost 4 bases and J lost 2, with 16 bases in between. This chain's CDR3 is CASSSSDGWFTDTQYF. The DNA of the CDR3 is TGTGCCAGCAGCTCCTCGGACGGCTGGTTCACAGATACGCAGTATTTT.

This sequence joins TRBV5-1 and TRBJ1-1; 8 bases map to TRBD1. The V segment lost 0 bases and the J segment 1 base; nucleotides outside the gene matches: 8. Germline loops: CDR1 SGHRS, CDR2 YFSETQ. The CDR3 loop spans 17 amino acids. CDR3 DNA sequence: TGCGCCAGCAGCTTGGATTCGACAGGGGCGACGAACACTGAAGCTTTCTTT. Protein sequence: CASSLDSTGATNTEAFF. The full variable domain, completed using reference TRBV5-1 and TRBJ1-1, is KAGVTQTPRYLIKTRGQQVTLSCSPISGHRSVSWYQQTPGQGLQFLFEYFSETQRNKGNFPGRFSGRQFSNSRSEMNVSTLELGDSALYLCASSLDSTGATNTEAFFGQGTRLTVV.

CDR3 bases: TGTGCCAGCAGCACCCGACAGGGATTGAATGAGCAGTTCTTC. This codes for CASSTRQGLNEQFF. The V and J genes are TRBV7-2 and TRBJ2-1; 7 nucleotides align to TRBD1. This CDR3 is 14 amino acids long. V gave up 5 bases and J gave up 7 bases; unmatched junction bases: 8. Germline V gene sequence: CDR1 SGHTA, CDR2 FQGNSA.